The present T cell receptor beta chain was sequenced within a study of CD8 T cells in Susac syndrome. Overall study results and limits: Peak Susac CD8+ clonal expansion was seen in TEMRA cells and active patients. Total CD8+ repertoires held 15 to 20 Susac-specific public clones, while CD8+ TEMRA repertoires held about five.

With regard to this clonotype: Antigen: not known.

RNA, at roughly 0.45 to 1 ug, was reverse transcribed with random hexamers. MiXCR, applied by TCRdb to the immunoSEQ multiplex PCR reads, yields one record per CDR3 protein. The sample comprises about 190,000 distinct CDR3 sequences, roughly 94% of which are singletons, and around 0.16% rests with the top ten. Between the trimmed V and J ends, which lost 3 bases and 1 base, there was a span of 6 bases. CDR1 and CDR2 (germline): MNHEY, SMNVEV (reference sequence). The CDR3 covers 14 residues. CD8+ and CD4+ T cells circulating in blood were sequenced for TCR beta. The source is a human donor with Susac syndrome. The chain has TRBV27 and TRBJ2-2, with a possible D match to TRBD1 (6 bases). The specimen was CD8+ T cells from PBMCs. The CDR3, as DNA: TGTGCCAGCAGTTTCAGGGGGAACACCGGGGAGCTGTTTTTT. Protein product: CASSFRGNTGELFF.